These 23 T cell receptor beta chains were all obtained from the same sample, sequenced in a study of blood T cell repertoires in COVID-19. The assay was immunoSEQ multiplex PCR, and TCRdb's table has in-frame clones only and misses some. The table includes roughly 230,000 clones, approximately 83% detected once. The sequenced sample was peripheral blood. Every receptor here comes from a man aged 50-60 years with active or convalescent COVID-19.

In its sample, this clone was seen a few times. The chain carries TRBV9 and TRBJ1-2; TRBD1 might be the D (6 bases). Germline CDR1 is SGDLS and CDR2 is YYNGEE. Trimming left V 3 bases short and J 8 bases short, with 23 bases between. The CDR3 totals 16 residues. This CDR3 is CASSASNILRGVGYTF. The CDR3 DNA is TGTGCCAGCAGCGCCAGCAATATCCTCAGGGGAGTGGGCTACACCTTC.

This clone was recorded a few times. The chain couples TRBV30 to TRBJ1-2; D not resolved. Trimming shortened V by 4 bases and J by 2 bases, and 8 bases separated the two germline ends. This CDR3 region has 12 residues. Germline V gene lookup returns CDR1 GTSNPN and CDR2 SVGIG (reference sequence). CDR3 sequence reads: CAWKPANYGYTF. The CDR3 DNA sequence: TGTGCCTGGAAACCAGCGAACTATGGCTACACCTTC.

The genes are TRBV30 and TRBJ1-4; D might be TRBD1 (5 bases). The CDR3 has 14 residues. The germline V and J ends were trimmed by 4 bases and 8 bases, with 17 bases remaining between them. Germline loops: CDR1 GTSNPN, CDR2 SVGIG (reference sequence). The chain's CDR3 is CAWTLGGVGEKLFF. The CDR3 nucleotides read TGTGCCTGGACACTCGGAGGGGTCGGCGAAAAACTGTTTTTT.

J is TRBJ1-6 and V is TRBV30; TRBD1 aligns across 12 bases. The CDR3 runs 18 residues. The V gene's germline CDR1 is GTSNPN and CDR2 SVGIG (reference sequence). The V gene end was trimmed by 1 base and the J gene end by 8 bases; junction bases not matched to a gene: 12. The CDR3 loop reads CAWSAGTGGKSGHSPLHF. The CDR3, as DNA: TGTGCCTGGAGTGCCGGGACAGGGGGCAAGAGTGGACATTCACCCCTCCACTTT.

The chain joins TRBV6-5 to TRBJ1-1; D is unresolved. V was cut by 6 bases and J by 7 bases, with 6 bases left in between. The germline gives CDR1 MNHEY, CDR2 SVGAGI. The CDR3 is made up of 10 amino acids. The CDR3 DNA sequence: TGTGCCAGCAGCGAGTTTGAAGCTTTCTTT. It specifies CASSEFEAFF.

This sequence joins TRBV9 and TRBJ1-5; D is ambiguous. Trimming cost V 0 bases and J 5 bases, with 12 bases left between them. This CDR3 contains 15 residues. Germline CDR1 is SGDLS and CDR2 is YYNGEE. CDR3 DNA sequence: TGTGCCAGCAGCGTAGATTTCAGGAAAGATCAGCCCCAGCATTTT. Protein: CASSVDFRKDQPQHF.

The chain is built from TRBV27 and TRBJ2-3; D call uncertain. Germline V lookup: CDR1 MNHEY, CDR2 SMNVEV (reference sequence). The CDR3 is 13 residues long. Trimming removed 0 bases at V and 4 bases at J, with 5 bases between. CDR3 sequence reads: CASSLSSSDTQYF. CDR3 nucleotide sequence: TGTGCCAGCAGTTTATCTAGCTCAGATACGCAGTATTTT.

The CDR3 spells CASGTDLDEQFF. The CDR3 DNA reads TGTGCCTCGGGGACAGACTTAGATGAGCAGTTCTTC. The V call is TRBV12-3 or TRBV12-4, the J call TRBJ2-1; 7 positions agree with TRBD1. CDR3 length: 12 residues. J lost 8 bases, V lost 11 bases, and 9 bases had no gene match.

This chain uses TRBV29-1 with TRBJ1-1; D call uncertain. The germline V and J ends were trimmed by 6 bases and 0 bases, with 11 bases remaining between them. Germline V gene sequence: CDR1 SQVTM, CDR2 ANQGSEA. The CDR3 totals 13 residues. CDR3 DNA: TGCAGCGTCGCCACCCTATTGAACACTGAAGCTTTCTTT. This translates into CSVATLLNTEAFF.

CDR3 in amino acids: CAWSITGGWNSPLHF. In nucleotides, the CDR3 is TGTGCCTGGAGTATCACAGGGGGTTGGAATTCACCCCTCCACTTT. The genes are TRBV30 and TRBJ1-6; 8 bases are shared with TRBD1. V lost 2 bases and J lost 7; bases outside the gene matches: 7. The CDR3 covers 15 residues. CDR1 is GTSNPN, CDR2 SVGIG, per germline (reference sequence).

By share, this clone counts as medium-sized. The chain recombines TRBV2 with TRBJ1-5, with 8 bases aligning to TRBD1. Germline trimming cut 7 bases from V and 6 bases from J; bases unmatched to any gene: 8. The CDR3 extends over 14 amino acids. Germline V CDR1 and CDR2: SNHLY, FYNNEI. The CDR3 spells CASTDTGGRQPQHF. DNA of the CDR3: TGTGCCAGCACGGATACAGGGGGGCGTCAGCCCCAGCATTTT.

This rearrangement joins TRBV5-1 to TRBJ1-1; D is possibly TRBD1 (6 bases). The CDR3 sequence is 17 residues long. V was trimmed by 0 bases and J by 5 bases, leaving 20 bases between them. In germline, CDR1 is SGHRS, CDR2 YFSETQ. This CDR3 is CASSLGGTFSSGTEAFF. DNA of the CDR3: TGCGCCAGCAGCTTGGGTGGGACATTTTCTTCTGGGACTGAAGCTTTCTTT.

The chain employs TRBV15 and TRBJ2-1; 15 bases are shared with TRBD2. Germline loops: CDR1 LNHNV, CDR2 YYDKDF (reference sequence). The CDR3 consists of 15 residues. Trimming removed 11 bases from V and 7 bases from J; junction bases left unmatched: 9. In DNA, the CDR3 is TGTGCCGTCCGCGGGACTAGCGGGGGGAGGAATGAGCAGTTCTTC. This translates into CAVRGTSGGRNEQFF.

The chain links TRBV21-1 to TRBJ1-2. TRBV21-1 is classified as a pseudogene. The CDR3 totals 13 residues. The CDR3 coding sequence is TGTGCCAGCAGCAAAGAGCCATCCTATGGCTACACCTTC. The encoded protein is CASSKEPSYGYTF.

The chain links TRBV19 to TRBJ1-5; D is ambiguous. Trimming took off 4 bases at V and 3 bases at J, with 13 bases between the two ends. The CDR3 spans 15 residues. Germline lookup yields CDR1 LNHDA and CDR2 SQIVND (reference sequence). This chain's CDR3 is CASSRVGETNQPQHF. The CDR3 nucleotides read TGTGCCAGTAGTAGGGTCGGGGAGACCAATCAGCCCCAGCATTTT.

The chain couples TRBV9 to TRBJ1-2; D perhaps matches TRBD1 (6 bases). This CDR3 comprises 19 residues. Looked up from germline, CDR1 is SGDLS and CDR2 is YYNGEE. V shed 4 bases and J shed 0 bases, with 25 bases lying between them. CDR3 in amino acids: CASSPHPGRGPSTNYGYTF. Here the CDR3 DNA reads TGTGCCAGCAGCCCCCACCCCGGCAGGGGCCCCTCTACTAACTATGGCTACACCTTC.

The genes are TRBV15 and TRBJ1-4; D perhaps matches TRBD1 (6 bases). The CDR3 is 15 residues long. Germline lookup yields CDR1 LNHNV and CDR2 YYDKDF (reference sequence). The V and J ends lost 4 bases and 5 bases respectively, with 14 bases between them. Written as DNA, the CDR3 is TGTGCCACCAGCAACGACAGGTCCAAAAATGAAAAACTGTTTTTT. This codes for CATSNDRSKNEKLFF.

This clone was detected a few times. V is TRBV3-1 (or the pseudogene TRBV3-2) and J is TRBJ1-2, with 11 bases that match TRBD1. This CDR3 has 15 amino acids. J was trimmed by 5 bases and V by 5 bases; bases with no gene match: 7. Germline CDR1 is LGHDT and CDR2 is YNNKEL (reference sequence). The CDR3 sequence: CASSNSGTGGYGYTF. In DNA form, the CDR3 reads TGTGCCAGCAGCAATTCCGGGACAGGGGGTTATGGCTACACCTTC.

This clone was recorded once. The chain carries TRBV15 and TRBJ2-2; TRBD1 is a possible D gene (5 bases). V lost 1 base and J lost 1, with 10 bases in between. Per germline, CDR1 LNHNV and CDR2 YYDKDF (reference sequence). This CDR3 spans 16 amino acids. In nucleotides, the CDR3 is TGTGCCACCAGCAGAGGGGCAGGGTGGAACACCGGGGAGCTGTTTTTT. It is translated as CATSRGAGWNTGELFF.

V usage is TRBV7-9 and J usage is TRBJ1-1; 8 nucleotides align to TRBD1. The CDR3 is made up of 15 amino acids. The germline V gene has CDR1 SEHNR and CDR2 FQNEAQ (reference sequence). The V gene end was trimmed by 6 bases and the J gene end by 5 bases; junction bases not matched to a gene: 11. DNA for the CDR3: TGTGCCAGCAGGGATTCGACAGGGGTGAGGACTGAAGCTTTCTTT. Translated: CASRDSTGVRTEAFF. Full variable domain (outside the CDR3, taken from reference TRBV7-9 and TRBJ1-1): DTGVSQNPRHKITKRGQNVTFRCDPISEHNRLYWYRQTLGQGPEFLTYFQNEAQLEKSRLLSDRFSAERPKGSFSTLEIQRTEQGDSAMYLCASRDSTGVRTEAFFGQGTRLTVV.

The chain recombines TRBV18 with TRBJ1-2, with 8 positions matching TRBD1. The CDR3 is 18 residues long. The junction had 11 bases not matched to a gene; V was cut back by 1 base and J by 1 base. The germline V gene encodes CDR1 KGHSH and CDR2 LQKENI. CDR3 DNA: TGTGCCAGCTCACCACTACCAGGGGGCGCTTCTAGTAACTATGGCTACACCTTC. It encodes CASSPLPGGASSNYGYTF.

This clone has a single count. The rearrangement joins TRBV3-1 (or the pseudogene TRBV3-2) to TRBJ2-7; 16 bases fit TRBD2. This CDR3 has 17 amino acids. Germline CDR1 reads LGHDT; CDR2 reads YNNKEL (reference sequence). With 3 bases clipped from V and 6 bases from J, the junction kept 8 bases outside the gene matches. CDR3 sequence: CASSHSGTSGGAGEQYF. In DNA, the CDR3 is TGTGCCAGCAGCCATTCCGGGACTAGCGGGGGGGCCGGCGAGCAGTACTTC.

This clone is a singleton in its sample. The chain has TRBV19 and TRBJ1-6, with D maybe TRBD1 (5 bases). In germline, CDR1 is LNHDA, CDR2 SQIVND (reference sequence). The CDR3 runs to 13 residues. Trimming cost V 5 bases and J 10 bases, with 12 bases left between them. Written as DNA, the CDR3 is TGTGCCAGTAGTTCTCAGACAGAGTCACCCCTCCACTTT. Translation: CASSSQTESPLHF.